This T cell receptor beta chain was profiled in a study of blood T cells in healthy people across ages. The overall study: Template-switching capture recovered about one barcoded beta molecule per two T cells.

CDR1 is DFQATT and CDR2 is SNEGSKA in the germline V gene (reference sequence). CDR3 length: 15 amino acids. Between the trimmed V and J ends, which lost 0 bases and 3 bases, there was a span of 12 bases. Primers used in a second PCR of roughly 6 to 11 cycles were a sample-barcoded 5' primer and a J-beta primer mix. Each cDNA molecule carried a tag from a template-switch adaptor that contained 12 random nucleotides. TCRdb re-called the 5' RACE reads through MiXCR, storing one row per CDR3 protein. The sample consists of roughly 800,000 distinct CDR3 sequences, 55% to 70% of them appearing once. This clonotype was sampled from a man in his thirties or forties in good health. The rearrangement uses TRBV20-1 and TRBJ2-1, with D perhaps TRBD2 (6 bases). Sequencing was done on a sample of blood. The CDR3 region has the DNA TGCAGTGCTAGAGATCGTGCGGGGATCTACAATGAGCAGTTCTTC. Translation gives CSARDRAGIYNEQFF.